This T cell receptor beta chain derives from a study of T cell changes during pregnancy in multiple sclerosis. The table came from immunoSEQ multiplex PCR; TCRdb's copy has only in-frame clones and leaves some out. The sample gives some 70,000 clones, about 91% of which show up once; more than 1.1% is in the top ten. There are 15 residues in the CDR3. Germline V gene lookup returns CDR1 LGHNA and CDR2 YSLEER. V shed 3 bases and J 9 bases; nucleotides not matched to a gene: 12. The specimen was peripheral blood, collected in the second trimester of pregnancy. The V call is TRBV4-3, the J call TRBJ2-7; 9 bases align to TRBD2. The clonotype originates from a female donor in good health, enrolled as a control in a pregnancy study. Written as DNA, the CDR3 is TGCGCCAGCAGCCAGAGCGACGGGGCTAGCGGGGTGCAGTACTTC. Translated, it gives CASSQSDGASGVQYF.